This T cell receptor beta chain stems from a study of Ad26.COV2.S vaccination and SARS-CoV-2 variants. TCRdb's copy holds only in-frame clones and misses some; the assay was immunoSEQ multiplex PCR. The table includes roughly 410,000 clones, 83% detected once. The sample's treatment: around 19 received Ad26.COV2.S at low or high dose, single or two shots; several received placebo; per-sample allocation not given. Collection of samples fell on day 63 after the first vaccine or placebo injection. The CDR3 sequence is 14 residues long. The germline V gene encodes CDR1 SNHLY and CDR2 FYNNEI. V lost 10 bases, J lost 0 bases, and 7 bases stayed unmatched.

This receptor was identified in a person aged 18-65 years who received the Ad26.COV2.S COVID-19 vaccine or a placebo. This chain joins TRBV2 and TRBJ1-1; 8 positions agree with TRBD1. Here the sequenced sample was peripheral blood, taken in a trial of Ad26.COV2.S vaccine versus placebo. CDR3 sequence (DNA): TGTGCCACCGACAGGGGAATCATGAACACTGAAGCTTTCTTT. This gives the protein CATDRGIMNTEAFF.